The next 29 T cell receptor beta chains were all read from a single sample in a study of blood T cells in healthy people across ages. The authors ran a second PCR of about 6 to 12 cycles using a sample-barcoded 5' primer and a J-beta primer mix. MiXCR, run by TCRdb on the 5' RACE reads, gives a single entry per CDR3 protein. The sample contains hundreds of thousands of distinct CDR3 sequences, roughly three fifths of which appear only once. Sequencing was carried out using blood. These receptors originate from a man aged 40-49 years in good health.

There are a few counts of this clonotype. The chain combines TRBV10-3 with TRBJ2-1; no reliable D call. Deletions cut 3 bases from V and 8 bases from J, with 11 bases between. Germline values: CDR1 ENHRY, CDR2 SYGVKD. This CDR3 has 13 amino acids. CDR3 in amino acids: CAISENRVDEQFF. DNA of the CDR3: TGTGCCATCAGTGAAAATCGGGTCGATGAGCAGTTCTTC.

The chain recombines TRBV6-2 or TRBV6-3 with TRBJ2-7; 7 bases fit TRBD1. Germline CDR1 MNHEY, CDR2 SVGEGT. V shed 8 bases, J shed 8 bases, and the junction held 21 bases outside the gene matches. CDR3 length: 16 residues. CDR3 nucleotides: TGTGCCAGCCTTACGCGAAGAGAGACAGGGAAGGGCAAGCAGTACTTC. It yields the protein CASLTRRETGKGKQYF.

This rearrangement joins TRBV29-1 to TRBJ2-2; D gene ambiguous. Germline CDR1 and CDR2: SQVTM and ANQGSEA. The CDR3 consists of 10 residues. Trimming took off 5 bases at V and 5 bases at J, with 3 bases between the two ends. This chain's CDR3 is CSVRTGELFF. Written as DNA, the CDR3 is TGCAGCGTTAGAACCGGGGAGCTGTTTTTT.

The chain uses TRBV29-1 and TRBJ2-7; maybe TRBD1 (6 bases). Germline lookup yields CDR1 SQVTM and CDR2 ANQGSEA. There are 14 residues in the CDR3. V was cut by 3 bases and J by 0 bases, with 12 bases left in between. The CDR3 coding sequence is TGCAGCGTTGAGGTTTGGACAGACTCCTACGAGCAGTACTTC. It encodes CSVEVWTDSYEQYF.

The chain joins TRBV29-1 to TRBJ1-1; possibly TRBD1 for D (5 bases). Trimming shortened V by 4 bases and J by 5 bases, and 17 bases separated the two germline ends. The CDR3 is 14 amino acids. CDR1 SQVTM and CDR2 ANQGSEA come from the germline V gene. CDR3 bases: TGCAGCGTTGGAGAATTAGGCCCAGGGACTGAAGCTTTCTTT. Its protein is CSVGELGPGTEAFF.

This chain joins TRBV28 and TRBJ1-5, with D uncertain. Per the germline V gene, CDR1 is MDHEN and CDR2 is SYDVKM. The CDR3 contains 15 residues. V was shortened by 3 bases and J by 11 bases, with 20 bases between the two germline ends. The CDR3 DNA sequence: TGTGCCAGCAGTTTGTTCGGACTGGGGTCCGATGCCCAGCATTTT. Residues: CASSLFGLGSDAQHF.

This clonotype appeared a single time. The V call is TRBV7-2, the J call TRBJ2-5; D unclear. CDR1 is SGHTA and CDR2 is FQGNSA in the germline V gene. CDR3 size: 14 residues. The V end was cut by 5 bases, the J end by 3 bases, with 13 bases between. This CDR3 reads CASSPSRREETQYF. In DNA, the CDR3 is TGTGCCAGCAGCCCAAGCCGTCGGGAAGAGACCCAGTACTTC.

This chain joins TRBV20-1 and TRBJ2-7; D possibly corresponds to TRBD2 (5 bases). Trimming took off 1 base at V and 4 bases at J, with 8 bases between the two ends. The CDR3 runs 12 residues. In germline, CDR1 is DFQATT, CDR2 SNEGSKA (reference sequence). CDR3 loop: CSARAGEYEQYF. The DNA of the CDR3 is TGCAGTGCTAGAGCCGGGGAATACGAGCAGTACTTC.

This clonotype has a handful of counts. V is TRBV6-5 and J is TRBJ2-5; D remains unclear. CDR3 length: 13 amino acids. V was clipped by 0 bases and J by 7 bases, with 9 bases between them. CDR1 is MNHEY and CDR2 is SVGAGI in the germline V gene. The CDR3 sequence is CASSYSNSGTQYF. In nucleotides, the CDR3 is TGTGCCAGCAGTTACTCGAACAGTGGGACCCAGTACTTC.

The sample holds a few counts of this clonotype. This chain links TRBV7-9 with TRBJ1-2, with no clear D. Germline V gene lookup returns CDR1 SEHNR and CDR2 FQNEAQ (reference sequence). Trimming removed 3 bases from V and 2 bases from J, with 13 bases in between. The CDR3 has 15 amino acids. The CDR3 bases are TGTGCCAGCAGCTTCAGCGGAGGGTCGAACTATGGCTACACCTTC. Its protein is CASSFSGGSNYGYTF.

The chain joins TRBV20-1 to TRBJ2-1; the match to TRBD2 covers 7 bases. The J call may be wrong; the DNA end is better matched by TRBJ2-7. Germline assignment: CDR1 DFQATT and CDR2 SNEGSKA (reference sequence). This CDR3 region has 16 residues. DNA for the CDR3: TGCAGTGCTGAGAGGGCTAGCGGCTCAGCCTACAATGAGCAGTACTTC. Translated, it gives CSAERASGSAYNEQYF.

This chain connects TRBV2 to TRBJ2-5; 8 positions agree with TRBD1. Per germline, CDR1 SNHLY and CDR2 FYNNEI. This CDR3 contains 15 residues. The trim removed 10 bases at V and 11 bases at J, leaving 21 bases unmatched. CDR3 DNA sequence: TGTGCCACGAAACAAGACAGGGGAATTTACAATGAGCAGTACTTC. Translation: CATKQDRGIYNEQYF.

The V gene is TRBV14, the J gene TRBJ2-5; TRBD2 aligns across 7 bases. V trimming: 2 bases; J trimming: 0 bases; junction bases outside the gene matches: 3. This CDR3 region has 15 residues. Germline values: CDR1 SGHDN, CDR2 FVKESK. The CDR3 DNA reads as TGTGCCAGCAGCCAACTAGCGGCCCACCAAGAGACCCAGTACTTC. Its protein product is CASSQLAAHQETQYF.

The chain employs TRBV28 and TRBJ2-3, with a tentative D call TRBD1 (6 bases). The CDR3 extends over 15 amino acids. V dropped 3 bases and J dropped 2 bases, with 12 bases sitting between them. Germline V gene data show CDR1 as MDHEN and CDR2 as SYDVKM. DNA of the CDR3: TGTGCCAGCAGTTTCTCACAGGGTAACACAGATACGCAGTATTTT. Encoded protein: CASSFSQGNTDTQYF. The whole variable domain, remainder taken from reference TRBV28 and TRBJ2-3, is DVKVTQSSRYLVKRTGEKVFLECVQDMDHENMFWYRQDPGLGLRLIYFSYDVKMKEKGDIPEGYSVSREKKERFSLILESASTNQTSMYLCASSFSQGNTDTQYFGPGTRLTVL.

This clonotype has a handful of counts. The CDR3 protein is CASSPRAREVQGSPLHF. The DNA of the CDR3 is TGCGCCAGCAGCCCTAGAGCGCGGGAAGTCCAAGGTTCACCCCTCCACTTT. The chain is built from TRBV4-3 and TRBJ1-6; D gene ambiguous. Germline assignment: CDR1 LGHNA and CDR2 YSLEER. The CDR3 extends over 17 amino acids. Trimming shortened V by 4 bases and J by 9 bases, and 22 bases separated the two germline ends.

The chain uses TRBV18 and TRBJ1-1; D remains unclear. This CDR3 is built from 14 residues. Germline V gene data show CDR1 as KGHSH and CDR2 as LQKENI. V shed 2 bases and J shed 6 bases, with 13 bases lying between them. The CDR3 spells CASSPVLSGSEAFF. DNA for the CDR3: TGTGCCAGCTCACCAGTTTTGAGCGGGTCTGAAGCTTTCTTT.

V and J are TRBV10-3 and TRBJ1-1; unclear D gene. Trimming pared 11 bases from V and 4 bases from J, leaving 8 bases between. From germline, CDR1 is ENHRY and CDR2 SYGVKD. The CDR3 runs to 10 residues. This CDR3 is CAAGSTEAFF. As DNA, the CDR3 is TGTGCCGCGGGGAGCACTGAAGCTTTCTTT.

This clonotype was seen many times. The rearrangement uses TRBV2 and TRBJ2-1; 9 bases match TRBD2. CDR3 size: 20 residues. V lost 2 bases and J lost 5; bases outside the gene matches: 19. Germline values: CDR1 SNHLY, CDR2 FYNNEI. CDR3 coding DNA: TGTGCCAGCAGTGAATGGCGGGGGGGTAGGGGAGGCCGATATGACAATGAGCAGTTCTTC. It encodes CASSEWRGGRGGRYDNEQFF.

This clonotype was counted only a few times. The V and J genes are TRBV11-2 and TRBJ2-1, with TRBD2 identical over 7 bases. Germline loops: CDR1 SGHAT, CDR2 FQNNGV. The trim removed 1 base at V and 8 bases at J, leaving 5 bases unmatched. The CDR3 extends over 14 amino acids. CDR3 DNA sequence: TGTGCCAGCAGCTTAGGGGTAGCGGGCGATGAGCAGTTCTTC. Protein: CASSLGVAGDEQFF.

In this sample, this clonotype turned up a few times. V gene TRBV7-2 combines with J gene TRBJ1-4; D might be TRBD1 (6 bases). Germline V gene sequence: CDR1 SGHTA, CDR2 FQGNSA. The CDR3 consists of 15 residues. V dropped 5 bases and J dropped 4 bases, with 14 bases sitting between them. CDR3 amino acids: CASSPQTGGNEKLFF. The CDR3 bases are TGTGCCAGCAGCCCGCAGACAGGTGGTAATGAAAAACTGTTTTTT.

The chain carries TRBV28 and TRBJ2-5; D might be TRBD1 (6 bases). The J call is in doubt because the DNA end fits TRBJ2-7 better. The CDR3 is 15 residues long. CDR1 MDHEN and CDR2 SYDVKM come from the germline V gene. CDR3 sequence: CASSSVIRGTNEQYF. The CDR3 coding sequence is TGTGCCAGCAGTTCCGTGATCAGGGGAACCAACGAGCAGTACTTC.

The chain combines TRBV7-9 with TRBJ2-3, with unresolved D. Trimming removed 4 bases from V and 6 bases from J, with 20 bases in between. The germline V gene has CDR1 SEHNR and CDR2 FQNEAQ (reference sequence). The CDR3 totals 16 residues. The CDR3 loop reads CASSSRRLELGDTQYF. In nucleotides, the CDR3 is TGTGCCAGCAGCTCCCGCAGACTGGAGTTGGGGGATACGCAGTATTTT.

The count of this clonotype is one. This rearrangement joins TRBV12-3 or TRBV12-4 to TRBJ2-2, with 10 bases that match TRBD1. Trimming removed 7 bases from V and 0 bases from J; junction bases left unmatched: 8. The CDR3 is 17 residues long. Here the CDR3 DNA reads TGTGCCAGCACCCCGACAGGGGGCCTACCGAACACCGGGGAGCTGTTTTTT. Protein: CASTPTGGLPNTGELFF.

The chain carries TRBV3-1 and TRBJ1-6; D remains unclear. This CDR3 has 12 amino acids. V dropped 0 bases and J dropped 13 bases, with 7 bases sitting between them. Per germline, CDR1 LGHDT and CDR2 YNNKEL (reference sequence). The CDR3 DNA reads as TGTGCCAGCAGCCAAGAAACGGGGCCCCTCCACTTT. It translates to CASSQETGPLHF.

Written as DNA, the CDR3 is TGTGCCAGCAGTTACTCCTCCGTTGGGGAGCAGTTCTTC. Protein product: CASSYSSVGEQFF. J is TRBJ2-1 and V is TRBV6-5; D gene uncertain. Trimming removed 0 bases from V and 10 bases from J, with 10 bases in between. Per the germline V gene, CDR1 is MNHEY and CDR2 is SVGAGI. The CDR3 extends over 13 amino acids.

This clonotype was recorded a few times. The J gene is TRBJ2-5, the V gene TRBV4-3, with D possibly matching TRBD1 (6 bases). The germline gives CDR1 LGHNA, CDR2 YSLEER. V was cut by 1 base and J by 4 bases, with 10 bases left in between. The length of the CDR3 is 14 residues. This chain's CDR3 is CASSQGLGAETQYF. CDR3 DNA sequence: TGCGCCAGCAGCCAAGGGCTGGGGGCAGAGACCCAGTACTTC.

The chain couples TRBV7-9 to TRBJ2-1; weak D call: TRBD1 (6 bases). The CDR3 spans 14 residues. V lost 5 bases to trimming and J lost 8 bases, with 16 bases between them. Germline-derived CDR1 and CDR2 are SEHNR and FQNEAQ (reference sequence). The chain's CDR3 is CASSPGHSGDEQFF. CDR3 bases: TGTGCCAGCAGCCCCGGCCACTCAGGGGATGAGCAGTTCTTC.

The chain employs TRBV4-3 and TRBJ2-7, with 9 bases fitting TRBD1. CDR1 is LGHNA, CDR2 YSLEER, per germline. The ends lost 1 base at V and 5 bases at J; junction bases unmatched: 6. The CDR3 consists of 15 residues. The CDR3 spells CASSQVRQGVHEQYF. The CDR3 bases are TGCGCCAGCAGCCAAGTCAGACAGGGGGTCCACGAGCAGTACTTC.

The J gene is TRBJ2-3, the V gene TRBV20-1; 7 nucleotides match TRBD1. The CDR3 is made up of 15 amino acids. Losses at the gene ends were 7 bases for V and 2 bases for J; bases not matched to a gene: 12. The germline V gene encodes CDR1 DFQATT and CDR2 SNEGSKA (reference sequence). CDR3 loop: CSGEYRGRSTDTQYF. CDR3 coding DNA: TGCAGTGGGGAGTACAGGGGTCGATCCACAGATACGCAGTATTTT.